Each of the 27 T cell receptor beta chains below was sequenced from the same sample in a study of cytomegalovirus exposure and HLA in healthy donors (dated by TCRdb to 2016 to 2017). Libraries came from the immunoSEQ multiplex PCR assay. The multiplex PCR relied on a mix of 60 forward primers for TCR Vbeta segments and 13 reverse primers for TCR Jbeta segments. TCRdb stores this immuneACCESS table with in-frame sequences only. Part of the clones is absent; in the studies checked, under half of the shortfall reflects unresolved V genes, and no reason is known for the rest. The sample has 55,000 to 85,000 clones on record, roughly 85% of them singletons. 1.5% to 2% of the sample belongs to the ten largest clones. The sequenced sample was PBMCs. The receptors were sampled from a woman in her 30s in good health and CMV-seronegative.

This chain links TRBV5-1 with TRBJ1-5; 10 bases match TRBD1. Germline lookup yields CDR1 SGHRS and CDR2 YFSETQ. The CDR3 runs to 16 residues. Unmatched junction bases numbered 10, after V lost 4 bases and J lost 6 bases. The CDR3 spells CASSHPGQGFSQPQHF. The CDR3 DNA sequence: TGCGCCAGCAGCCATCCGGGACAGGGGTTTAGTCAGCCCCAGCATTTT.

The V gene is TRBV5-4, the J gene TRBJ2-5; TRBD2 matches at 10 bases. Germline values: CDR1 SGHNT, CDR2 YYREEE (reference sequence). Losses at the gene ends were 1 base for V and 5 bases for J; bases not matched to a gene: 8. This CDR3 contains 16 residues. The CDR3 nucleotides are TGTGCCAGCAGCTTGCAAGCGGGAGGGCCTTTGGAGACCCAGTACTTC. This sequence encodes CASSLQAGGPLETQYF.

J is TRBJ2-7 and V is TRBV11-2; D is possibly TRBD1 (6 bases). CDR1 and CDR2 (germline): SGHAT, FQNNGV. V lost 2 bases, J lost 6 bases, and 14 bases lay in between. This CDR3 has 14 amino acids. In nucleotides, the CDR3 is TGTGCCAGCAGCTTATTCATACAGGGTACCGAGCAGTACTTC. The encoded protein is CASSLFIQGTEQYF.

This clone was seen more than once but under ten times. The DNA for the CDR3 is TGTGCCAGCAGCTTGGGGGGCGGGACTCTGGTCGGGGAGCTGTTTTTT. This gives the protein CASSLGGGTLVGELFF. This rearrangement joins TRBV5-4 to TRBJ2-2, with D perhaps TRBD2 (6 bases). Germline values: CDR1 SGHNT, CDR2 YYREEE (reference sequence). CDR3 length: 16 amino acids. V dropped 0 bases and J dropped 7 bases, with 16 bases sitting between them.

Concerning this clone: The sample contains more than one DNA sequence encoding this CDR3. This chain links TRBV2 with TRBJ1-4, with a tentative D call TRBD1 (5 bases). V dropped 6 bases and J dropped 4 bases, with 21 bases sitting between them. This CDR3 is 17 amino acids long. Germline CDR1 and CDR2: SNHLY and FYNNEI. The DNA of the CDR3 is TGTGCCAGCAGGGGCAGGGACTACGGTGCCGTTAATGAAAAACTGTTTTTT. Protein sequence: CASRGRDYGAVNEKLFF. The full variable domain, its missing parts supplied by reference TRBV2 and TRBJ1-4, is EPEVTQTPSHQVTQMGQEVILRCVPISNHLYFYWYRQILGQKVEFLVSFYNNEISEKSEIFDDQFSVERPDGSNFTLKIRSTKLEDSAMYFCASRGRDYGAVNEKLFFGSGTQLSVL.

This clone was detected once. This rearrangement joins TRBV2 to TRBJ2-1; perhaps TRBD2 as D (5 bases). Trimming left V 0 bases short and J 9 bases short, with 15 bases between. Germline lookup yields CDR1 SNHLY and CDR2 FYNNEI. The CDR3 contains 15 residues. The CDR3 spells CASSEAETIASEQFF. CDR3 nucleotides: TGTGCCAGCAGTGAAGCGGAGACTATAGCTAGTGAGCAGTTCTTC.

The rearrangement uses TRBV7-3 and TRBJ2-2; 7 bases agree with TRBD2. The CDR3 loop spans 17 amino acids. Germline V CDR1 and CDR2: SGHTA, FQGTGA. V was clipped by 1 base and J by 8 bases; unmatched bases: 13. The CDR3 protein is CASSLILAGAPAGELFF. CDR3 DNA sequence: TGTGCCAGCAGCTTAATTCTGGCGGGAGCGCCTGCTGGGGAGCTGTTTTTT.

This clone was observed once. This sequence joins TRBV25-1 and TRBJ1-2, with a tentative D call TRBD1 (6 bases). There are 15 residues in the CDR3. The germline V gene encodes CDR1 MGHDK and CDR2 SYGVNS. Trimming took off 5 bases at V and 4 bases at J, with 17 bases between the two ends. Here the CDR3 DNA reads TGTGCCAGCAGTTACAGTTTTGGGGGCGGCTATGGCTACACCTTC. This encodes CASSYSFGGGYGYTF.

The J gene is TRBJ1-2, the V gene TRBV18, with 8 bases lining up with TRBD1. This CDR3 spans 14 amino acids. V shed 3 bases, J shed 1 base, and the junction held 1 base outside the gene matches. Per the germline V gene, CDR1 is KGHSH and CDR2 is LQKENI. The CDR3 sequence: CASSPDRGNYGYTF. DNA of the CDR3: TGTGCCAGCTCACCCGACAGGGGTAACTATGGCTACACCTTC.

The chain has TRBV19 and TRBJ1-5; D is perhaps TRBD1 (5 bases). The CDR3 has 16 residues. Trimming pared 1 base from V and 6 bases from J, leaving 16 bases between. CDR1 and CDR2 (germline): LNHDA, SQIVND (reference sequence). The DNA of the CDR3 is TGTGCCAGTAGTATAGGCGGCAGGGTGTCGGGTCAGCCCCAGCATTTT. The encoded protein is CASSIGGRVSGQPQHF.

This clone rates as medium-sized (0.01 to 0.1%). The chain couples TRBV5-6 to TRBJ2-7; possibly TRBD1 for D (5 bases). The CDR3 loop spans 14 amino acids. In germline, CDR1 is SGHDT, CDR2 YYEEEE. V lost 3 bases and J lost 2, with 12 bases in between. CDR3 loop: CASSYGQSTYEQYF. The CDR3 DNA reads TGTGCCAGCAGCTATGGACAATCCACCTACGAGCAGTACTTC.

The chain has TRBV6-1 and TRBJ2-1; 10 bases match TRBD2. The CDR3 sequence is 15 residues long. Trimming removed 4 bases from V and 7 bases from J; junction bases left unmatched: 7. Germline V gene lookup returns CDR1 MNHNS and CDR2 SASEGT. Here the CDR3 reads CASSGQAGGGNEQFF. In DNA, the CDR3 is TGTGCCAGCAGTGGTCAAGCGGGAGGGGGGAATGAGCAGTTCTTC.

The chain is built from TRBV10-1 and TRBJ2-2; 11 bases match TRBD1. V shed 8 bases and J 6 bases; nucleotides not matched to a gene: 8. This CDR3 spans 15 amino acids. CDR1 WNHNN and CDR2 SYGVQD come from the germline V gene (reference sequence). CDR3 sequence reads: CASGHPGQGAGELFF. In nucleotides, the CDR3 is TGCGCCAGCGGCCACCCGGGACAGGGGGCCGGGGAGCTGTTTTTT.

V is TRBV28 and J is TRBJ2-3; D unclear. Germline CDR1 reads MDHEN; CDR2 reads SYDVKM. V lost 6 bases and J 0 bases, leaving 13 bases between the germline ends. The CDR3 is made up of 15 amino acids. The CDR3: CASSPRGTSTDTQYF. CDR3 DNA: TGTGCCAGCAGCCCCCGAGGAACTAGCACAGATACGCAGTATTTT.

In this sample, this clone turned up once. The chain employs TRBV5-6 and TRBJ1-2; D uncertain. V was trimmed by 3 bases and J by 7 bases, leaving 16 bases between them. The CDR3 is 14 amino acids. Germline assignment: CDR1 SGHDT and CDR2 YYEEEE. CDR3 protein: CASSSTTDGSGYTF. In DNA, the CDR3 is TGTGCCAGCAGCTCGACAACCGACGGGAGTGGCTACACCTTC.

This chain uses TRBV11-3 with TRBJ2-1; 11 bases are a match to TRBD2. The V segment lost 5 bases and the J segment 5 bases; nucleotides outside the gene matches: 8. The CDR3 has 16 residues. CDR1 is SGHNT and CDR2 is YENEEA in the germline V gene. CDR3 nucleotide sequence: TGTGCCAGCAGCGCCCTCGAGACTAGCGGGAACAATGAGCAGTTCTTC. Its translation is CASSALETSGNNEQFF.

The V gene is TRBV11-3, the J gene TRBJ2-5; D is unresolved. With 6 bases removed from V and 2 bases from J, the gap between germline ends came to 10 bases. This CDR3 has 13 residues. Germline CDR1 is SGHNT and CDR2 is YENEEA. DNA for the CDR3: TGTGCCAGCAGTCAATACGGTCAAGAGACCCAGTACTTC. The encoded protein is CASSQYGQETQYF.

The chain is built from TRBV6-1 and TRBJ2-7, with 7 bases that match TRBD1. V trimming: 7 bases; J trimming: 3 bases; junction bases outside the gene matches: 12. The V gene's germline CDR1 is MNHNS and CDR2 SASEGT. The CDR3 is 15 residues long. The CDR3 sequence is CASKATGQQFYEQYF. The CDR3 DNA reads TGTGCCAGCAAGGCTACGGGACAGCAATTCTACGAGCAGTACTTC.

The rearrangement uses TRBV7-6 and TRBJ2-7; D may be TRBD2 (5 bases). This CDR3 is 13 amino acids long. Trimming took off 3 bases at V and 7 bases at J, with 13 bases between the two ends. CDR1 and CDR2 (germline): SGHVS, FNYEAQ. CDR3 coding DNA: TGTGCCAGCAGCTTTAAGGACCGCGGGGAGCAGTACTTC. Protein product: CASSFKDRGEQYF.

This clone was seen just once. The gene calls are TRBV25-1 and TRBJ2-1; possible D gene TRBD2, 7 bases. Trimming took off 5 bases at V and 7 bases at J, with 21 bases between the two ends. The germline V gene has CDR1 MGHDK and CDR2 SYGVNS. The CDR3 runs to 16 residues. CDR3 amino acids: CASSLSLGEGGNEQFF. The CDR3 nucleotides read TGTGCCAGCAGTCTCTCCTTGGGGGAGGGGGGGAATGAGCAGTTCTTC.

The chain combines TRBV10-3 with TRBJ2-5, with TRBD2 as a possible D gene (6 bases). The CDR3 has 16 residues. Looked up from germline, CDR1 is ENHRY and CDR2 is SYGVKD. V shed 0 bases and J shed 2 bases, with 13 bases lying between them. The CDR3 loop is CAISESLGGRQETQYF. As DNA, the CDR3 is TGTGCCATCAGTGAGTCCCTTGGAGGGAGACAAGAGACCCAGTACTTC.

This chain connects TRBV9 to TRBJ1-4, with D unclear. Between the trimmed V and J ends, which lost 6 bases and 8 bases, there was a span of 14 bases. CDR1 and CDR2 (germline): SGDLS, YYNGEE. This CDR3 has 13 residues. CDR3 in amino acids: CASTWRDGEKLFF. As DNA, the CDR3 is TGTGCCAGCACCTGGAGGGATGGAGAAAAACTGTTTTTT.

V usage is TRBV6-5 and J usage is TRBJ2-7; D is possibly TRBD1 (5 bases). This CDR3 comprises 14 residues. The ends were cut back, 5 bases at V and 0 bases at J, with 11 bases in the middle. Germline CDR1 is MNHEY and CDR2 is SVGAGI. CDR3: CASSPRTPSYEQYF. CDR3 in DNA: TGTGCCAGCAGTCCCCGGACACCCTCCTACGAGCAGTACTTC.

The chain joins TRBV12-5 to TRBJ2-1, with D maybe TRBD2 (6 bases). Germline values: CDR1 LGHNT, CDR2 FRNRAP. The CDR3 is made up of 13 amino acids. V lost 7 bases and J lost 2, with 9 bases in between. The CDR3 region is CASAGVTYNEQFF. The CDR3 coding sequence is TGTGCTAGTGCGGGAGTCACCTACAATGAGCAGTTCTTC.

V and J are TRBV19 and TRBJ2-1, with 12 bases matching TRBD1. This CDR3 has 15 residues. CDR1 and CDR2 (germline): LNHDA, SQIVND (reference sequence). Trimming took 6 bases from V and 2 from J; bases not matched to a gene: 2. The CDR3 DNA sequence: TGTGCCAGTAGGGGGACAGGGGGCGCCTACAATGAGCAGTTCTTC. Protein product: CASRGTGGAYNEQFF.

The chain couples TRBV7-8 to TRBJ2-3; the match to TRBD2 covers 8 bases. V lost 8 bases to trimming and J lost 6 bases; unmatched junction nucleotides: 13. CDR3 length: 15 amino acids. Germline values: CDR1 SGHVS, CDR2 FQNEAQ. The chain's CDR3 is CASAKEAGGPDTQYF. CDR3 sequence (DNA): TGTGCCAGCGCCAAGGAGGCGGGAGGCCCCGATACGCAGTATTTT.

The chain links TRBV28 to TRBJ2-7, with 8 nucleotides matching TRBD1. Germline values: CDR1 MDHEN, CDR2 SYDVKM. The V and J ends lost 4 bases and 3 bases, in that order; junction bases with no gene match: 2. This CDR3 comprises 13 residues. CDR3 nucleotide sequence: TGTGCCAGCAGTTCCGGACAGGGCTACGAGCAGTACTTC. Encoded protein: CASSSGQGYEQYF.